This entry features one T cell receptor (beta chain) sequence. Assay used: immunoSEQ multiplex PCR; TCRdb lists only in-frame clones, some missing. The sample has approximately 260,000 clones; approximately 84% are singletons. The data were obtained in a study of blood T cell repertoires in COVID-19. V gave up 4 bases and J gave up 3 bases, with 18 bases separating them. This CDR3 contains 16 residues. Germline assignment: CDR1 MNHEY and CDR2 SVGAGI. The source material was PBMCs or T cells enriched from blood (not recorded which). This chain joins TRBV6-5 and TRBJ1-1; tentatively, D is TRBD1 (6 bases). The source is a woman aged 50 to 60 who had been exposed to COVID-19. CDR3 loop: CASSFSYRQVYTEAFF. Written as DNA, the CDR3 is TGTGCCAGCAGTTTTTCATATAGACAGGTTTACACTGAAGCTTTCTTT.